A single T cell receptor (beta chain) is shown here with its context. This sample was included in a study of preoperative IRX-2 immunotherapy in early breast cancer. This CDR3 spans 14 amino acids. Germline CDR1 SGHAT, CDR2 FQDESV (reference sequence). V shed 6 bases and J shed 1 base, with 12 bases lying between them. Regarding treatment: preoperative locoregional IRX-2 cytokine immunotherapy. This phase Ib study tested locoregional IRX-2 cytokine immunotherapy given before surgery. The protocol was immunoSEQ multiplex PCR, while the TCRdb copy is restricted to in-frame clones and leaves out a portion. The sample lists tens of thousands of clones, about 96% occurring once.

The source is a human donor with breast cancer. Collection of the sample occurred from a patient treated with IRX-2 immunotherapy. The chain is built from TRBV11-1 and TRBJ1-1, with D perhaps matching TRBD1 (6 bases). This CDR3 reads CASRRGHPNTEAFF. The CDR3 nucleotides read TGTGCCAGCAGGAGGGGACACCCGAACACTGAAGCTTTCTTT.